This TCR beta chain was documented in a study of blood T cell repertoires in COVID-19. Study in general: T cells, B-cell-depleted T cells, or PBMCs provided the cDNA or gDNA that served as material.

This clone was counted between two and nine times. Original handling: Nucleated cell number was recorded as an estimate derived from reference gene primer amplification. The data were produced by immunoSEQ multiplex PCR, yet TCRdb's version contains in-frame clones alone and is incomplete. The D gene and trimming were derived from the DNA, and the V and J assignments and clone size from that table. The sample records 60,000 to 85,000 clones, about four fifths being singletons. V lost 7 bases to trimming and J lost 3 bases, with 13 bases between them. The CDR3 runs 13 residues. Germline CDR1 reads SNHLY; CDR2 reads FYNNEI.

Sequenced input: peripheral blood. V and J are TRBV2 and TRBJ2-7, with D tentatively TRBD2 (6 bases). The source of this sequence is a man aged 65 to 79 with acute or convalescent COVID-19. Here the CDR3 reads CASTTGLLYEQYF. CDR3 nucleotide sequence: TGTGCCAGCACCACGGGACTCCTCTACGAGCAGTACTTC.